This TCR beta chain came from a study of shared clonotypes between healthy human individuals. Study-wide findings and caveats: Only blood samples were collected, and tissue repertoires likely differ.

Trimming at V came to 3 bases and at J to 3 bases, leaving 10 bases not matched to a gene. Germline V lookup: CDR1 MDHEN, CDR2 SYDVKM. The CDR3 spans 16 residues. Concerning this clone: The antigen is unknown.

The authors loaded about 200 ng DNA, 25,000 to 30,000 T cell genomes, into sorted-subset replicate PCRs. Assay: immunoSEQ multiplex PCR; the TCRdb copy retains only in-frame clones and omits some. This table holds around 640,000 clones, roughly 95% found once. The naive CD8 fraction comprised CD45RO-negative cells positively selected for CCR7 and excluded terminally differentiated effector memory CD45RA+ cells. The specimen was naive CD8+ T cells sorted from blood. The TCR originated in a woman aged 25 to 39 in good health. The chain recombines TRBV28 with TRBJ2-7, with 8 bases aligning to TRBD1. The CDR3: CASSLGTGGILYEQYF. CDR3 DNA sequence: TGTGCCAGCAGTTTGGGTACAGGGGGAATTCTCTACGAGCAGTACTTC.